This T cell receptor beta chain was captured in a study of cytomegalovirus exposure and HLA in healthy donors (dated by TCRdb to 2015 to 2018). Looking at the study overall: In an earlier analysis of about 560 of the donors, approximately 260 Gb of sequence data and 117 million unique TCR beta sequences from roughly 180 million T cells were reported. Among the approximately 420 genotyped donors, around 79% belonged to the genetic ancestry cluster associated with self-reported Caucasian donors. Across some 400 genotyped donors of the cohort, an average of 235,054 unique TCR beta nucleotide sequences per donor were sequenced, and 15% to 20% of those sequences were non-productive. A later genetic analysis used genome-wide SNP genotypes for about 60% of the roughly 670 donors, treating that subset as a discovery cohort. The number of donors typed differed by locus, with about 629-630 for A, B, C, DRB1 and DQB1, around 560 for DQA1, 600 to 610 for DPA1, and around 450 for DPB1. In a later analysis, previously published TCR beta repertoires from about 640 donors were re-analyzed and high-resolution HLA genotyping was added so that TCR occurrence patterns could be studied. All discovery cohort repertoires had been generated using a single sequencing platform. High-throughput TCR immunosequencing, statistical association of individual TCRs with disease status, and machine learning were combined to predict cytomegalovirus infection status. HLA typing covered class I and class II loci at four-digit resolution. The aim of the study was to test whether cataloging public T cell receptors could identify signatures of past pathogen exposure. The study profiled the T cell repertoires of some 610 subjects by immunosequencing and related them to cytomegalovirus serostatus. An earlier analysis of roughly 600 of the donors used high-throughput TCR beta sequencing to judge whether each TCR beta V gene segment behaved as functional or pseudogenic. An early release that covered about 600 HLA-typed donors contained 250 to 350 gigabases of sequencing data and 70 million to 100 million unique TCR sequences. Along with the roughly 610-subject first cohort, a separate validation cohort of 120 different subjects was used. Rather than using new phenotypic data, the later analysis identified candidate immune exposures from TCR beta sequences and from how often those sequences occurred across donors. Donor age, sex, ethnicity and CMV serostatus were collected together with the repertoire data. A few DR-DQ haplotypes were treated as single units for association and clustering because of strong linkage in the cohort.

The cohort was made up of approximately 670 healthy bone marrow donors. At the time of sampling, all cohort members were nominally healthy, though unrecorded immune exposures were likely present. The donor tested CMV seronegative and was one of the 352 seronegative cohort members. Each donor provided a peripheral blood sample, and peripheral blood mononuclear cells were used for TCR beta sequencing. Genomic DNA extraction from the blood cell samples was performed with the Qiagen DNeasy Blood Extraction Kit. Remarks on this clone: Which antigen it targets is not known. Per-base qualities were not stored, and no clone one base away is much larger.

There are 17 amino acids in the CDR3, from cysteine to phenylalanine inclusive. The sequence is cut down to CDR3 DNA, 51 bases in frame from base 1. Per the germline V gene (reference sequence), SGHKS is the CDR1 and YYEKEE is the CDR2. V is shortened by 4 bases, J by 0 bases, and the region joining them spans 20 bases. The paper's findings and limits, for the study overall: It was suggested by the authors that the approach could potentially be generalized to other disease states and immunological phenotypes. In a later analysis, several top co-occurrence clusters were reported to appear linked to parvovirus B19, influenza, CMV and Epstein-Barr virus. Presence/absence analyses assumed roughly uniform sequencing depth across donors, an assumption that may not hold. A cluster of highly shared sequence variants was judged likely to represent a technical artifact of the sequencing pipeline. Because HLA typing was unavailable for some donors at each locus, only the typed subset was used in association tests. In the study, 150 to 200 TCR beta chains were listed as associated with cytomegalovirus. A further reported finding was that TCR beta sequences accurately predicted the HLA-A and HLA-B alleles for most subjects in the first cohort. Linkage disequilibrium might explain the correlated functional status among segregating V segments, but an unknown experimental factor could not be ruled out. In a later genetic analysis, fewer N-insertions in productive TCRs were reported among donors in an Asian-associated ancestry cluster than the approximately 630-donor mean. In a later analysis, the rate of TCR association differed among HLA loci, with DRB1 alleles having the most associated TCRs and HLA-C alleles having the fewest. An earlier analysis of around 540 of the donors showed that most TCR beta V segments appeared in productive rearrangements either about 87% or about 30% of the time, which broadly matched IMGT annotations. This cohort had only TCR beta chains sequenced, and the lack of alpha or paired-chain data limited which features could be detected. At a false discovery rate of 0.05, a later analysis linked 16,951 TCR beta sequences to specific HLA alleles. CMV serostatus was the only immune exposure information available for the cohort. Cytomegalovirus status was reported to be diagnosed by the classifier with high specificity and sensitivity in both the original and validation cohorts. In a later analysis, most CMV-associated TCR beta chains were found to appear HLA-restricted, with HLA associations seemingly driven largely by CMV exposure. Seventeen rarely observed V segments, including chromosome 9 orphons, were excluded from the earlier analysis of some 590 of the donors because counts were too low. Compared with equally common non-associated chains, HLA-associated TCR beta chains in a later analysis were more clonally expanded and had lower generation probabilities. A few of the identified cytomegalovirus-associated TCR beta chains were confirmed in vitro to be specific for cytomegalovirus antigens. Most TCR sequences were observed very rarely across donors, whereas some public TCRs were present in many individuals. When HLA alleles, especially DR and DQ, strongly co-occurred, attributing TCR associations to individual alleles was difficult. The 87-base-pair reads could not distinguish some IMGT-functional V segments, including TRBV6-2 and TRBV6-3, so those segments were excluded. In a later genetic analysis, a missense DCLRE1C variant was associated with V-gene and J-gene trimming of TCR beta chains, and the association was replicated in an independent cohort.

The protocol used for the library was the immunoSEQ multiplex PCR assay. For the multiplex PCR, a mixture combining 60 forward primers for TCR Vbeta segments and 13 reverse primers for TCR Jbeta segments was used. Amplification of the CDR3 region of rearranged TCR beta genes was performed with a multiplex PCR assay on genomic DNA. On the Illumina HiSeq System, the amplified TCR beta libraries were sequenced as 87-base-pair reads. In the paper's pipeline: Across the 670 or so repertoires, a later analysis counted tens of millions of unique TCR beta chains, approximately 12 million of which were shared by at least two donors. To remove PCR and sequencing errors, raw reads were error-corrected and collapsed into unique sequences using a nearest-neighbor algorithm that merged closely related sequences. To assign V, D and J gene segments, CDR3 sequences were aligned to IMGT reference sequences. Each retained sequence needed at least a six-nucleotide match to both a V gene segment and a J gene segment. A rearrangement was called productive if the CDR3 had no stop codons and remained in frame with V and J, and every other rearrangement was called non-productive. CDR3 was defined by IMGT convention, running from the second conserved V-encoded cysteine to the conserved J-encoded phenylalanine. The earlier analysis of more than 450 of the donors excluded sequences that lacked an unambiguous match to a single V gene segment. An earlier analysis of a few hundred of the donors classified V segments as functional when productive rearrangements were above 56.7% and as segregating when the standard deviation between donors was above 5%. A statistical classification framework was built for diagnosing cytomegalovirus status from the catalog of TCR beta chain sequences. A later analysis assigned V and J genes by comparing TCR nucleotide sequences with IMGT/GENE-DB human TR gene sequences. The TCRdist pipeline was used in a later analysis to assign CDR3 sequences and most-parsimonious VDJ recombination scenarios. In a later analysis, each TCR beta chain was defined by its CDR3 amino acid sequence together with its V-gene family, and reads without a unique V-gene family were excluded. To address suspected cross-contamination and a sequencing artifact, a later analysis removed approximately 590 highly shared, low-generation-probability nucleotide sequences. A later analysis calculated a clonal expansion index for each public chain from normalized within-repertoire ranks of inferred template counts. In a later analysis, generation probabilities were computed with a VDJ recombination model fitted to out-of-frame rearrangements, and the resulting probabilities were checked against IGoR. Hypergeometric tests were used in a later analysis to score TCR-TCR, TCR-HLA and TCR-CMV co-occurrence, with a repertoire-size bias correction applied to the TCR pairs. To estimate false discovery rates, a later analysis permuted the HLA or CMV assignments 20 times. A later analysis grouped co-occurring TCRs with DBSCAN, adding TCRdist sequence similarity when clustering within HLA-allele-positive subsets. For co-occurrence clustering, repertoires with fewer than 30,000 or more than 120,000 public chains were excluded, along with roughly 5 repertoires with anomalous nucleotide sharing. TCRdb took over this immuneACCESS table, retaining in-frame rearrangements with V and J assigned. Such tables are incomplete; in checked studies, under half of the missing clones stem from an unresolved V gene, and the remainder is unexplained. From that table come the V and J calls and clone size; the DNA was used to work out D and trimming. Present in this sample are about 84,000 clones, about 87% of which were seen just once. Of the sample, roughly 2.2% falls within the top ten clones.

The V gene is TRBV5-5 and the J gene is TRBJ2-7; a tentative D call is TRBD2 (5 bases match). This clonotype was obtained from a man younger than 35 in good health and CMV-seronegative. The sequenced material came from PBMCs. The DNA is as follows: TGTGCCAGCAGCCCCCTCGGGGAGAGGTTCAGCTCCTACGAGCAGTACTTC. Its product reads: CASSPLGERFSSYEQYF.